Listed below are T cell receptor beta chains from one sample, sequenced in a study of PD-1 blockade in classical Hodgkin lymphoma. Profiling relied on immunoSEQ multiplex PCR, and the TCRdb table lists in-frame clones only, not all of them. Counted here are about 52,000 clones, more than 75% occurring once; the ten biggest clones make up around 6.5%. The material was peripheral blood mononuclear cells (PBMCs), obtained before the fourth cycle of nivolumab. The origin of the receptors is a human donor with classical Hodgkin lymphoma. Both conserved end residues are part of each CDR3. Fields, in order: D gene, clone size, J gene, V gene, CDR3 DNA, CDR3 protein. A D gene is named only where the DNA matches it firmly. Clone size is shown for a subset of rows, as once, few, many or a class of expanded clone.

TRBD1 | . | TRBJ1-4 | TRBV2 | TGTGCCAGCAAAATGACAGGGAACCCTGAAAAACTGTTTTTT | CASKMTGNPEKLFF
TRBD1 | . | TRBJ1-4 | TRBV28 | TGTGCCAGCATTACACAGGGGGCTAATGAAAAACTGTTTTTT | CASITQGANEKLFF
TRBD1 | . | TRBJ2-7 | TRBV7-6 | TGTGCCAGCAGCGAGGGACAGGGTCTGAACGAGCAGTACTTC | CASSEGQGLNEQYF
. | . | TRBJ1-2 | TRBV30 | TGTGCCTGGACTGGACGGCGGCACGGCTACACCTTC | CAWTGRRHGYTF
. | . | TRBJ1-1 | TRBV7-3 | TGTGCCAGCAGCTTACGGGCGGGGTACACTGAAGCTTTCTTT | CASSLRAGYTEAFF
TRBD2 | . | TRBJ2-1 | TRBV19 | TGTGCCAGTAGTATAAGCCTCTCTAGCGGAACCTACAATGAGCAGTTCTTC | CASSISLSSGTYNEQFF
TRBD2 | once | TRBJ2-1 | TRBV4-2 | TGTGCCAGCAGCCAGCGACTAGCGGGGTACTCCTACAATGAGCAGTTCTTC | CASSQRLAGYSYNEQFF
. | . | TRBJ1-1 | TRBV14 | TGTGCCAGCAGCCAACGTCGGGGGGCTGAAGCTTTCTTT | CASSQRRGAEAFF
TRBD1 | . | TRBJ2-7 | TRBV7-2 | TGTGCCAGCAGCATAAATCCCTTAGCCGGGACAGGGAAATACGAGCAGTACTTC | CASSINPLAGTGKYEQYF
TRBD2 | . | TRBJ2-7 | TRBV27 | TGTGCCACTGCGGGAGGCTCCTACGAGCAGTACTTC | CATAGGSYEQYF
. | . | TRBJ2-7 | TRBV7-9 | TGTGCCAGCAGCCCGTTGACCTACGAGCAGTACTTC | CASSPLTYEQYF
TRBD1 | . | TRBJ1-2 | TRBV7-2 | TGTGCCAGCAGCTTAACAGGGGCTACTGGCTACACCTTC | CASSLTGATGYTF
TRBD1 | . | TRBJ2-7 | TRBV27 | TGTGCCAGCAGCCGACAGGGTAGCGAGCAGTACTTC | CASSRQGSEQYF
. | . | TRBJ2-7 | TRBV4-1 | TGCGCCAGCAGCCAAGCCGGGTGGGGTCAGGGGGGTTACGAGCAGTACTTC | CASSQAGWGQGGYEQYF
. | . | TRBJ1-4 | TRBV14 | TGTGCCAGCAGCCTATCAGGGACCAGTGAAAAACTGTTTTTT | CASSLSGTSEKLFF
. | . | TRBJ2-7 | TRBV11-2 | TGTGCCAGCAGCTTAGATCGGGCCCGTCCCCTCGAGCAGTACTTC | CASSLDRARPLEQYF
. | . | TRBJ1-1 | TRBV5-1 | TGCGCCAGCAGCTTGGGGGGCGCGGGGAACACTGAAGCTTTCTTT | CASSLGGAGNTEAFF